This T cell receptor (beta chain) was documented in a study of shared clonotypes between healthy human individuals. Assay used: immunoSEQ multiplex PCR; TCRdb lists only in-frame clones, some missing. The sample carries about 100,000 clones, around 68% recorded once. Study-level results: Only blood underwent sampling, and tissue repertoires likely differ. Roughly 5% of naive CD4 clonotypes were shared across four donors.

Together with CD45RO+ cells, CCR7-negative CD45RA+ TemRA cells were included in CD8 memory. This clone was detected a few times. Its antigen is as yet unknown. The origin of this receptor is a man under 40 in good health. The sample comprised memory CD8+ T cells sorted from blood. Documented subset: CD45RO+ cells pooled with CCR7-negative TemRA cells.

CDR3 bases: TGTGCCAGCAGCTTAGTGGCGGGGGACACAGATACGCAGTATTTT. This sequence encodes CASSLVAGDTDTQYF. This chain links TRBV7-8 with TRBJ2-3; 7 nucleotides match TRBD2. CDR1 is SGHVS and CDR2 is FQNEAQ in the germline V gene. The V gene end was trimmed by 1 base and the J gene end by 2 bases; junction bases not matched to a gene: 3. This CDR3 comprises 15 residues.